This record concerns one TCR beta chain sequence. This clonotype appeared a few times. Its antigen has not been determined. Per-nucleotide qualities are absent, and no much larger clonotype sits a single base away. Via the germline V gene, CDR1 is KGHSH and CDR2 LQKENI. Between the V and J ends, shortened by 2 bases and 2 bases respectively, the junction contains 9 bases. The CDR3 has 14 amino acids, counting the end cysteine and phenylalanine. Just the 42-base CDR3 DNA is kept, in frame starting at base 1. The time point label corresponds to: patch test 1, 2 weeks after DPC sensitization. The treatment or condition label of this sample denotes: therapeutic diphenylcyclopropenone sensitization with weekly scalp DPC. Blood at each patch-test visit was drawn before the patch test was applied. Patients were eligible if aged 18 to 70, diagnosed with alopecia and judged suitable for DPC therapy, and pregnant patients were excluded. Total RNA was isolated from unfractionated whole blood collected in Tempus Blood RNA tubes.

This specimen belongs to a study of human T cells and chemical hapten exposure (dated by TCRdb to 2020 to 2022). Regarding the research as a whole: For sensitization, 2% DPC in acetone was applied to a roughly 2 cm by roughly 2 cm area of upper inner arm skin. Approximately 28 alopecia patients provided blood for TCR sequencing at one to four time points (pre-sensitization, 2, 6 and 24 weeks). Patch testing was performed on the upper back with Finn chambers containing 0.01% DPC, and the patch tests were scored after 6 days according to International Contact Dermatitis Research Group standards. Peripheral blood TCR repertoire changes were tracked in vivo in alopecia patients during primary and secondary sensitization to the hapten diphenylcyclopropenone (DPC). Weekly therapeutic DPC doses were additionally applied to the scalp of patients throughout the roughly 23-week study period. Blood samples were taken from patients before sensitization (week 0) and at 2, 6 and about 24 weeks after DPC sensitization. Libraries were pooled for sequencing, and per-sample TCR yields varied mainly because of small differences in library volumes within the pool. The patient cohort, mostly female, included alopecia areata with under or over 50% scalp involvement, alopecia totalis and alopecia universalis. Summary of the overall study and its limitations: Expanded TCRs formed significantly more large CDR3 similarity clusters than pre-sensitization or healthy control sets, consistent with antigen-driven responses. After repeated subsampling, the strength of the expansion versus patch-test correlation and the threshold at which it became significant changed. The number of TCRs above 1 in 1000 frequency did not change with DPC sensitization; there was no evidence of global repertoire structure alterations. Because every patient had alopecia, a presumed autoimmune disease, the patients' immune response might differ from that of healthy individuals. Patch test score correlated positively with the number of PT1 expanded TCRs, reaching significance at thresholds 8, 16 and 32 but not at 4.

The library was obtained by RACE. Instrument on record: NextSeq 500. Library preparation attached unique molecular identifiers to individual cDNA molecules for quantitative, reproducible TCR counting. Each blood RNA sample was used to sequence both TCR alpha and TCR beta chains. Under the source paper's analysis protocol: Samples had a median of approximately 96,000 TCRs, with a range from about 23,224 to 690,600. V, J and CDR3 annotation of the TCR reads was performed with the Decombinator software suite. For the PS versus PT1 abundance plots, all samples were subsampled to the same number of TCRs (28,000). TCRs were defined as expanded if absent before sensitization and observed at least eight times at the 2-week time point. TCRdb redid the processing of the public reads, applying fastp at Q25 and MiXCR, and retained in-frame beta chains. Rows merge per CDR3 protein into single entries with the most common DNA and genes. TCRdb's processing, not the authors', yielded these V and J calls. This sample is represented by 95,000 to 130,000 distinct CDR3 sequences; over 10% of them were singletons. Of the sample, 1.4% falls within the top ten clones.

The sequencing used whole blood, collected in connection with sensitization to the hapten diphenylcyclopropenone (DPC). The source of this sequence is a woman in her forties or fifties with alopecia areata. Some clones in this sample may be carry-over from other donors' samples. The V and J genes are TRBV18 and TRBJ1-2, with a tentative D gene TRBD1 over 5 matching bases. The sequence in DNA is TGTGCCAGCTCACCAGTGGGGGAGAACTATGGCTACACCTTC. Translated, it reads CASSPVGENYGYTF.